This T cell receptor (beta chain) comes out of a study of vaccination and CD4 T cells after COVID-19. In the study overall: Median time from second vaccine dose to sampling was roughly 65 days (14 to 241). Study findings and constraints: SARS-CoV-2-reactive clonotype medians increased from around 20 to 38, not significantly. The appearance of a median around 90% of reactive clones in convalescent patients occurred only post-vaccination.

Once obtained from cultured CD4+ T cells, the DNA was sequenced using the Oncomine TCR Beta short-read assay. TCRdb fed the PCR reads into MiXCR, producing one record per CDR3 protein. Among under 20,000 distinct CDR3 sequences listed, 44% were seen once. V was shortened by 1 base and J by 3 bases, with 10 bases between the two germline ends. Germline V gene sequence: CDR1 SGHAT, CDR2 FQNNGV. The CDR3 extends over 14 amino acids. This clonotype turned up a few times. What it recognizes is unknown. The treatment denotes: approximately nine-day PBMC culture with coronavirus spike peptide pools or control peptides (ViraFEST assay). With peptide pools, ViraFEST first expanded antigen-specific T cells and afterwards sequenced their TCRs.

The clonotype was recovered from a human donor who had recovered from COVID-19. Sample: CD4+ T cells from blood, cultured in vitro. The rearrangement links TRBV11-2 to TRBJ2-7; no reliable D call. CDR3 amino acids: CASSLVGGVYEQYF. In DNA, the CDR3 is TGTGCCAGCAGCTTAGTAGGTGGGGTCTACGAGCAGTACTTC.